In its sample, the clone carrying this T cell receptor (beta chain) was seen a few times. What it binds is not known. TCRdb re-analysed the 5' RACE reads in MiXCR, keeping a single row per CDR3 protein. This table holds roughly 500,000 distinct CDR3 sequences, around 20% found once. This sample is drawn from a study of identical twins. Study observations and caveats: With beta out-of-frame sequences, excess sharing by twins was weaker. Cross-sectional statistics underpinned the conclusions; the same donors were not followed.

CDR1 is LGHDT, CDR2 YNNKEL, per germline (reference sequence). V lost 3 bases and J lost 2; bases outside the gene matches: 3. This CDR3 has 16 residues. The same specimen was also included in a second study, on T cells expressing NK-cell markers. Per that study: Dominant NKG2C+ clonotypes accounted for roughly 1.0-7.0% of CD8+ T cells in more than five donors.

This chain uses TRBV3-1 with TRBJ2-2, with 10 positions matching TRBD1. The sequence derives from a woman aged 18-35 years in good health. Sequenced sample: CD4+ T cells sorted from blood. CDR3 region: CASSHRTGGNTGELFF. The CDR3 coding sequence is TGTGCCAGCAGCCATAGGACAGGGGGAAACACCGGGGAGCTGTTTTTT.